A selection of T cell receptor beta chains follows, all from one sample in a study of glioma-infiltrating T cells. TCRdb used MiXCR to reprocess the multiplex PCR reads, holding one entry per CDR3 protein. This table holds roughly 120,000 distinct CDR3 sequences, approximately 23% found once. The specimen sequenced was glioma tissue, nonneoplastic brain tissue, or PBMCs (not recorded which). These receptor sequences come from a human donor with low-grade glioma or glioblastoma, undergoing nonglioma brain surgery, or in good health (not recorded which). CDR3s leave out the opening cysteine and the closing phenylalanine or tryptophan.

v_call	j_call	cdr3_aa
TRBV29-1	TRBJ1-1	SVVPMNTGAF
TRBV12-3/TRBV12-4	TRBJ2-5	ASSPVGQGVETQY
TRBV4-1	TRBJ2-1	ASSQDYRRERVENEQF
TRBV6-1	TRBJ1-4	ASSAGRTNEKLF
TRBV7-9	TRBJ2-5	ASSLDALKETQY
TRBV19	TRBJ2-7	ASSMWTGEQY
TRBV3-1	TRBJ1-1	ASSQDSGEAF
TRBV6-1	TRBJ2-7	ASSPGQGYDAPY
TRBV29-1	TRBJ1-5	SATSGGNQPQH
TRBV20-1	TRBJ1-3	SAKGIGNTIY
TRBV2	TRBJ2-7	ASSEAVAGLVY
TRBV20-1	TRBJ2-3	SARSSGRAVSTDTQY
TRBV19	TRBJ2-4	ASSIGTLRTLDLAKNIQY
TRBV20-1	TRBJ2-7	SAPSGTGRTYEQY
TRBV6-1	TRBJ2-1	ASSLPTGSSNEQF
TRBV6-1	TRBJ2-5	ASSRGGAETQY
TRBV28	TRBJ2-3	ASTLSGGNTQY
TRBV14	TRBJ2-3	ASSQDLLGDPASTDTQY
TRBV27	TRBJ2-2	ASSSRETGEMF
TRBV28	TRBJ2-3	ASSPGTFGTTDTQY
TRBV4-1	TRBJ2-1	ASSQEASGLSYDEQF
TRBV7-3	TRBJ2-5	ASSLTIGPSRRTQY
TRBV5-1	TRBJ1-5	ASSLDSLNQPQH
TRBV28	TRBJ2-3	ASRSEALSIGTDTQY
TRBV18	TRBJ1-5	ASSPDDQYSNQPQH
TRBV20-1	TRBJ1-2	SASHPFGNYGYT
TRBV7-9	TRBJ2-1	ASSSRLAGIYEQF
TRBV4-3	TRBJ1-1	ASSQEGQGRRNTEAF
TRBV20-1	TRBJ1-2	SARPGQRYYGYT
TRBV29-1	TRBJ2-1	SVGQIAGGLNNEQF
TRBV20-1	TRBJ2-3	SASLPGLAAISTDTQY
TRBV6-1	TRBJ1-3	ASSDGGKGNTIY
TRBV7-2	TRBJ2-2	ASSLVWLLNTGELF
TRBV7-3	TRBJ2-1	ASSPGGSSYNEQF
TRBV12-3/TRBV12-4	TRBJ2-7	ASSIAGRYEQY